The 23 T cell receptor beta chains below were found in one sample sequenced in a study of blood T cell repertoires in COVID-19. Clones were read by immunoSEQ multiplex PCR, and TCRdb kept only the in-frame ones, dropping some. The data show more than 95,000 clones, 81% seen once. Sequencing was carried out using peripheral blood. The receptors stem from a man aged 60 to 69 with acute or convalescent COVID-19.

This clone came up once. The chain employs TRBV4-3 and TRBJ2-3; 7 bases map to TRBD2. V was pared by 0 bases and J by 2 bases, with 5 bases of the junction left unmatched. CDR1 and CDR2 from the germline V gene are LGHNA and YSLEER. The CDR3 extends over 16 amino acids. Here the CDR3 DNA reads TGCGCCAGCAGCCAAGAGGCTAGCGGCATCACAGATACGCAGTATTTT. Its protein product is CASSQEASGITDTQYF.

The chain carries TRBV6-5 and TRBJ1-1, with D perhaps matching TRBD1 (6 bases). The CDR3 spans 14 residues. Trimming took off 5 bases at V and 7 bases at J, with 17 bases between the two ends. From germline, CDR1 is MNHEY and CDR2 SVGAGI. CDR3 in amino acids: CASSTVPGQFEAFF. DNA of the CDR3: TGTGCCAGCAGTACCGTCCCGGGACAATTTGAAGCTTTCTTT.

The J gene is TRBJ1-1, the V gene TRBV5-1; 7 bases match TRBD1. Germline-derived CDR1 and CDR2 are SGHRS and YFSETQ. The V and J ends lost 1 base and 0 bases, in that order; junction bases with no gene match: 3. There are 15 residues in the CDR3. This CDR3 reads CASSLTGTVNTEAFF. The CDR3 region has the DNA TGCGCCAGCAGCTTGACCGGGACAGTGAACACTGAAGCTTTCTTT.

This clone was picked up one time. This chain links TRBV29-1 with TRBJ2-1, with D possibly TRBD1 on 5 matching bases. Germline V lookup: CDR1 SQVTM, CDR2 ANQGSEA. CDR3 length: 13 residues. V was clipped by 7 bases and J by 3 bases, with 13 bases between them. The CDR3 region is CSARELGYNEQFF. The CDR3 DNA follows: TGCAGCGCCAGGGAATTGGGCTACAATGAGCAGTTCTTC.

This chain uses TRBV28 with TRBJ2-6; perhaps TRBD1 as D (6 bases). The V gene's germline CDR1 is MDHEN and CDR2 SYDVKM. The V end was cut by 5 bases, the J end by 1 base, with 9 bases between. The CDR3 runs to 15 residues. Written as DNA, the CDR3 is TGTGCCAGCAGTCCGGACAGTTCTGGGGCCAACGTCCTGACTTTC. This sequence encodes CASSPDSSGANVLTF.

The CDR3 DNA sequence: TGTGCCAGCACCCGAGACTACGCTCAAGAGACCCAGTACTTC. Translation gives CASTRDYAQETQYF. The chain uses TRBV6-5 and TRBJ2-5; D possibly corresponds to TRBD2 (5 bases). Germline-derived CDR1 and CDR2 are MNHEY and SVGAGI. The V gene lost 7 bases and the J gene lost 2 bases, with 14 bases spanning the gap. The CDR3 loop spans 14 amino acids.

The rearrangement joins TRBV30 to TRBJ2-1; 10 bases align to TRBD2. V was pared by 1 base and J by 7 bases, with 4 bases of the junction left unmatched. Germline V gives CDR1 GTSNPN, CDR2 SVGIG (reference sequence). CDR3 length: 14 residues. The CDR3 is CAWSGDSGRNEQFF. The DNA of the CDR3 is TGTGCCTGGAGTGGAGATAGCGGGAGGAATGAGCAGTTCTTC.

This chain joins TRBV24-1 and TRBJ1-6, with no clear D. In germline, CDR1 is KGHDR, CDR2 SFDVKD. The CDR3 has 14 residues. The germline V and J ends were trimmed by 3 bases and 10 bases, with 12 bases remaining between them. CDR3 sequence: CATSDARGGSPLHF. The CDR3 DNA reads TGTGCCACCAGTGATGCCAGAGGAGGATCACCCCTCCACTTT.

The CDR3 DNA reads TGTGCCAGCAGCCCTAGGGGGGGACTAGCGGGAGCTACCGGGGAGCTGTTTTTT. Amino acids: CASSPRGGLAGATGELFF. The J gene is TRBJ2-2, the V gene TRBV6-2 or TRBV6-3, with 14 bases fitting TRBD2. V dropped 6 bases and J dropped 5; count of bases not matched to a gene: 11. Germline V gene lookup returns CDR1 MNHEY and CDR2 SVGEGT. The CDR3 covers 18 residues.

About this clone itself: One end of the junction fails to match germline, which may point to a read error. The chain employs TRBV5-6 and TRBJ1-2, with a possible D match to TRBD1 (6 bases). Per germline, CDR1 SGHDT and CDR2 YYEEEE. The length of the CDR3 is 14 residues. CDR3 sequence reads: CASSSSTGSYDYTF. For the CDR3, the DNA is TGTGCCAGCAGCTCCTCGACAGGTAGCTATGACTACACCTTC.

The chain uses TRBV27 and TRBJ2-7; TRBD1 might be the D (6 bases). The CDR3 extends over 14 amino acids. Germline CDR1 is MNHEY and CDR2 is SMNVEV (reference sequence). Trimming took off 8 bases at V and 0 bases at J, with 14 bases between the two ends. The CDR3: CASGSTGGSYEQYF. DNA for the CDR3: TGTGCCAGCGGGTCGACAGGTGGCTCCTACGAGCAGTACTTC.

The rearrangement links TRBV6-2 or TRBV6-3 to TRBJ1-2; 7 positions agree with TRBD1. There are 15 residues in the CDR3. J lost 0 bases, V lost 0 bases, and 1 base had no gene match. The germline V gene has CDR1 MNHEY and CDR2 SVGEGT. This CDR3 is CASSYSGQSNYGYTF. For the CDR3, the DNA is TGTGCCAGCAGTTACTCGGGACAGTCTAACTATGGCTACACCTTC.

As DNA, the CDR3 is TGCAGCGTGGCCCAGGGAGGCGGTGAAAAACTGTTTTTT. Residues: CSVAQGGGEKLFF. The chain joins TRBV29-1 to TRBJ1-4, with TRBD1 as a possible D gene (5 bases). The CDR3 runs to 13 residues. The germline V gene has CDR1 SQVTM and CDR2 ANQGSEA. V lost 6 bases and J 7 bases, leaving 15 bases between the germline ends. The full variable domain, rest sourced from reference TRBV29-1 and TRBJ1-4, is SAVISQKPSRDICQRGTSLTIQCQVDSQVTMMFWYRQQPGQSLTLIATANQGSEATYESGFVIDKFPISRPNLTFSTLTVSNMSPEDSSIYLCSVAQGGGEKLFFGSGTQLSVL.

The CDR3 DNA reads as TGCGCCAGCAGCCAGGATCTAGCGGTGGGGGTAGCCGGGGAGCTGTTTTTT. Residues: CASSQDLAVGVAGELFF. This chain connects TRBV4-3 to TRBJ2-2; TRBD2 matches at 7 bases. The CDR3 is made up of 17 amino acids. In germline, CDR1 is LGHNA, CDR2 YSLEER. After removal of 3 bases from V and 6 bases from J, the junction contained 13 bases not matched to a gene.

DNA of the CDR3: TGTGCCAGCAGTTTAGGCTCTGAGGGTGGCTACACCTTC. It is translated as CASSLGSEGGYTF. This chain uses TRBV27 with TRBJ1-2, with D uncertain. The CDR3 extends over 13 amino acids. CDR1 is MNHEY, CDR2 SMNVEV, per germline (reference sequence). V lost 2 bases, J lost 7 bases, and 11 bases lay in between.

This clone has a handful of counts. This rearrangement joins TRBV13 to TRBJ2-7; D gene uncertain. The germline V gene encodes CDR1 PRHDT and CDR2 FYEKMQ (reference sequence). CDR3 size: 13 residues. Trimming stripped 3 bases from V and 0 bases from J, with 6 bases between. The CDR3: CASSLGNSYEQYF. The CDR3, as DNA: TGTGCCAGCAGCTTGGGCAACTCCTACGAGCAGTACTTC.

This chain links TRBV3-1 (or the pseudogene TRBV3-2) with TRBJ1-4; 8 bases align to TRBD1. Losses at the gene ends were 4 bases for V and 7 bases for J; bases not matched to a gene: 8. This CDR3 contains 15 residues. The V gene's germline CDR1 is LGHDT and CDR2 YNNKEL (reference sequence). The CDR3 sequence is CASSLGQGMSEKLFF. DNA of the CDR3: TGTGCCAGCAGCCTTGGACAGGGAATGAGTGAAAAACTGTTTTTT.

The CDR3 loop is CASRRQEEAFF. The CDR3 DNA follows: TGTGCCAGTAGGAGACAGGAAGAAGCTTTCTTT. The chain couples TRBV19 to TRBJ1-1; D might be TRBD1 (6 bases). CDR3 size: 11 residues. Germline CDR1 and CDR2: LNHDA and SQIVND (reference sequence). V lost 6 bases, J lost 8 bases, and 10 bases lay in between. The full variable domain, in which reference TRBV19 and TRBJ1-1 provide the parts outside the CDR3, is DGGITQSPKYLFRKEGQNVTLSCEQNLNHDAMYWYRQDPGQGLRLIYYSQIVNDFQKGDIAEGYSVSREKKESFPLTVTSAQKNPTAFYLCASRRQEEAFFGQGTRLTVV.

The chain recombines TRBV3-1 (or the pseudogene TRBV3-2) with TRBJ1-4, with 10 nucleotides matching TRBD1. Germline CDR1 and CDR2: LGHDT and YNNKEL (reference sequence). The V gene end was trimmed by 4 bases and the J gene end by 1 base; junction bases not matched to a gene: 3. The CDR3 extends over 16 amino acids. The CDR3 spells CASSPGDRGTNEKLFF. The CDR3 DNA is TGTGCCAGCAGCCCCGGGGACAGGGGAACTAATGAAAAACTGTTTTTT.

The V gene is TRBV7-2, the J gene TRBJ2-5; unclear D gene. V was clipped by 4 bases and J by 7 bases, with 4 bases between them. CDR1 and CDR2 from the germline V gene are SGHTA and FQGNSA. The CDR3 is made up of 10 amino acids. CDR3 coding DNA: TGTGCCAGCAGCTCGGGGACCCAGTACTTC. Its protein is CASSSGTQYF.

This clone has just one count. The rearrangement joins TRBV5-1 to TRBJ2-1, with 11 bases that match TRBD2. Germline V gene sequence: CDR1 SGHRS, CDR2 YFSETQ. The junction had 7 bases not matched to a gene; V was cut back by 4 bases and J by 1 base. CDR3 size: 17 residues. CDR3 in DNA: TGCGCCAGCAGCGGCGGCGGGACTAGCGGATCCTACAATGAGCAGTTCTTC. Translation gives CASSGGGTSGSYNEQFF.

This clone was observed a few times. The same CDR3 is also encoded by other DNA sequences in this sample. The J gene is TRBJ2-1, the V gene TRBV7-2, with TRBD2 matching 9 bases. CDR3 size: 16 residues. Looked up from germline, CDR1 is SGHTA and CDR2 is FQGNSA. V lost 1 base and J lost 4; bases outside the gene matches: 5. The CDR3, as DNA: TGTGCCAGCAGCTTAGAGGGTAGCGGGGGTTACAATGAGCAGTTCTTC. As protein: CASSLEGSGGYNEQFF.

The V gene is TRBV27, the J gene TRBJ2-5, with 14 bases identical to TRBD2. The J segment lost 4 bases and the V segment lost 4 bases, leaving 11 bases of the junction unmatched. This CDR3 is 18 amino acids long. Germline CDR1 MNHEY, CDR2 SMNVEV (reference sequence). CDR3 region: CASSSRLAGGPWGETQYF. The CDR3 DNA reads TGTGCCAGCAGTTCCCGACTAGCGGGAGGGCCGTGGGGAGAGACCCAGTACTTC.